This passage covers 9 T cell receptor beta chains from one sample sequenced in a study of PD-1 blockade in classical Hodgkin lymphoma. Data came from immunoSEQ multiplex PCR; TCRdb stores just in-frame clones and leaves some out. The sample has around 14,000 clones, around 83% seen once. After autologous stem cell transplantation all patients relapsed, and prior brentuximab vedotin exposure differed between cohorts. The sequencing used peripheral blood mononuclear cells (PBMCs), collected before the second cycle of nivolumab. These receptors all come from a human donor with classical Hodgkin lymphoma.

As DNA, the CDR3 is TGTGCCAGCTCACACGGAGAGAACACTGAAGCTTTCTTT. Residues: CASSHGENTEAFF. The chain links TRBV18 to TRBJ1-1; D gene ambiguous. The CDR3 runs 13 residues. The ends were cut back, 4 bases at V and 1 base at J, with 7 bases in the middle. Germline V gives CDR1 KGHSH, CDR2 LQKENI.

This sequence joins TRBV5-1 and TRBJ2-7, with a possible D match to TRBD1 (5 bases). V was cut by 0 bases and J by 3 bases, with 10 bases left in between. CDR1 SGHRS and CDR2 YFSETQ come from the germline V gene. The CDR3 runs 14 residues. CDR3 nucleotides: TGCGCCAGCAGCTTGGGCTCAGGGCTCTACGAGCAGTACTTC. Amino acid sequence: CASSLGSGLYEQYF.

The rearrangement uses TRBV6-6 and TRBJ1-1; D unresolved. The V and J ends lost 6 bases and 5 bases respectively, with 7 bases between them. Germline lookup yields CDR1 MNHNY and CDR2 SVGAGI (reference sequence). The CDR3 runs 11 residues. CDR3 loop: CASSRTTEAFF. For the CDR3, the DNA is TGTGCCAGCAGCAGGACGACTGAAGCTTTCTTT.

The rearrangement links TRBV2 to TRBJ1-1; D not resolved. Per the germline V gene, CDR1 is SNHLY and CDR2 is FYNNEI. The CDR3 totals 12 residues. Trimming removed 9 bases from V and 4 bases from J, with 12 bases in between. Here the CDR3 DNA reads TGTGCCAGTTGCGGGGTCAGCACTGAAGCTTTCTTT. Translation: CASCGVSTEAFF.

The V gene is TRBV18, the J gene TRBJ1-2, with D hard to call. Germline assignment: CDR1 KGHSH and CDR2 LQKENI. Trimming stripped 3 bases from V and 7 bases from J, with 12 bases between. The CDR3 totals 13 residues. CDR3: CASSPLRRLGYTF. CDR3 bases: TGTGCCAGCTCACCCCTTCGGAGGCTTGGCTACACCTTC.

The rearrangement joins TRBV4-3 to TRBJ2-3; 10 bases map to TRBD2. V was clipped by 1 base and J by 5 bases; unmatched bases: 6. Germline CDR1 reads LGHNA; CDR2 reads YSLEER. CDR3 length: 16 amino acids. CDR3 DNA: TGCGCCAGCAGCCAAGCCTTAGCGGGGGGCGTAGATACGCAGTATTTT. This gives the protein CASSQALAGGVDTQYF.

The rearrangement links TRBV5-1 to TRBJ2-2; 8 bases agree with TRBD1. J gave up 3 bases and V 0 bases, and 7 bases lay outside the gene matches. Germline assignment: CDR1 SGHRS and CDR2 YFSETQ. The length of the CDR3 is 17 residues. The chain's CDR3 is CASSLAPGGEDTGELFF. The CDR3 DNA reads TGCGCCAGCAGCTTGGCCCCAGGGGGCGAAGACACCGGGGAGCTGTTTTTT. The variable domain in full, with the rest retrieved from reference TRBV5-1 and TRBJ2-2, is KAGVTQTPRYLIKTRGQQVTLSCSPISGHRSVSWYQQTPGQGLQFLFEYFSETQRNKGNFPGRFSGRQFSNSRSEMNVSTLELGDSALYLCASSLAPGGEDTGELFFGEGSRLTVL.

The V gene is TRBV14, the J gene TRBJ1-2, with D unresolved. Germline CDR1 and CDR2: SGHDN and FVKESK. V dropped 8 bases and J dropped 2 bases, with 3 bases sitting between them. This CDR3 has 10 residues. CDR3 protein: CASGNYGYTF. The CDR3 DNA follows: TGTGCCAGCGGAAACTATGGCTACACCTTC.

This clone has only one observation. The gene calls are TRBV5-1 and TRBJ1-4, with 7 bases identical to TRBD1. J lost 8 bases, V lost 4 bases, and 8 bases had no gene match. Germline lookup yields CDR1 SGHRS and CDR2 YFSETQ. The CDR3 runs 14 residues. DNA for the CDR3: TGCGCCAGCAGCCCAGGGGGACGAGGGGAAAAACTGTTTTTT. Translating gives CASSPGGRGEKLFF.